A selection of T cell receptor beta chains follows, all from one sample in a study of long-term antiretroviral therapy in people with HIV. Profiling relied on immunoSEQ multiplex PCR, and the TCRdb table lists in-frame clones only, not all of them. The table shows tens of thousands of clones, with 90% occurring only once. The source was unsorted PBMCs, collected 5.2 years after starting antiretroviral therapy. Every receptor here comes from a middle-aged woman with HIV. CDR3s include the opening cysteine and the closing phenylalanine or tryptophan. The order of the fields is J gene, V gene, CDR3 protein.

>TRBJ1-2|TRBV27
CASRPRTANYGYTF
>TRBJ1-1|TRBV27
CASSFRARRTTEAFF
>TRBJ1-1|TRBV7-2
CASSPDRTMRAFF
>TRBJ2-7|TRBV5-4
CASSWSGPNEQYF
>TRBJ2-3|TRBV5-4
CASSLVSGTGFPDTQYF
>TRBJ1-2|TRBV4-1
CASSQGTGNYGYTF
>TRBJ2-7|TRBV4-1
CASSQGLLTYEQYF
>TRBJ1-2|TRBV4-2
CASSQEDSLGYGYTF
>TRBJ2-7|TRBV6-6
CASSYPGTSGEQYF
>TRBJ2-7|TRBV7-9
CASSFPGSHEQYF
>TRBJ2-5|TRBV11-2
CASSFTAGAETQYF
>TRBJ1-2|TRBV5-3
CARSLGLHRGYGYTF
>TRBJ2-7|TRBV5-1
CASSRTGQGLDEQYF
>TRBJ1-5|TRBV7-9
CASSLGESGWGQPQHF
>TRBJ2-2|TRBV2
CASSELRGNTGELFF
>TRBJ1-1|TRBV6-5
CASSYSGRGTEAFF
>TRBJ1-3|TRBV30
CAWSDRGRAGNTIYF
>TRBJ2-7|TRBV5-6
CASSLGGREQYF
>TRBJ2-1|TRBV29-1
CSVEWREGAYNEQFF
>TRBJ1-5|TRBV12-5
CASGLVRSGGNNQPQHF
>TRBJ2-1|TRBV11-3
CASSSYRGPWGNEQFF
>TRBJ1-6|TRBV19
CASSKWDGGYNSPLHF
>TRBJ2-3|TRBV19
CASTGDRDTQYF
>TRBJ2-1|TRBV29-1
CSVEGTLGHNEQFF
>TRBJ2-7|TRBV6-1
CAIRDGEYEQYF
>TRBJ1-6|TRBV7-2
CASSSQGRDPPLHF
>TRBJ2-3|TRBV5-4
CASSAGLAGVTDTQYF
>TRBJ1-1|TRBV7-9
CASSLSSYVAFF
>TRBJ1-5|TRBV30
CAWSVGLNSLSNQPQHF
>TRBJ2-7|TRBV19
CASSSTGVYEQYF
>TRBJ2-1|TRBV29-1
CSVDGLAGANEQFF
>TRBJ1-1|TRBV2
CSSGYTEAFF
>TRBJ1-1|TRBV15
CATSTRQRTEAFF
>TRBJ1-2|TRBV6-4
CAIHGESKVNYGYTF
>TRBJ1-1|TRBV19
CASSISSLNTEAFF
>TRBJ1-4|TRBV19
CASREGQNNEKLFF
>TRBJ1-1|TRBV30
CAWSVHADTEAFF
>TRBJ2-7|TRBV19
CASSPFEFGAYEQYF
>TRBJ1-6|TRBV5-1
CASSMTGVNSPLHF
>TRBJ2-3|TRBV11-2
CASRKDSGKTDTQYF
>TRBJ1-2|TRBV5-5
CASSPNLDGNYGYTF
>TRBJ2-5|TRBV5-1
CASSSIAGRGQETQYF
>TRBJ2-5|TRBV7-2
CASSLSRTGGETQYF
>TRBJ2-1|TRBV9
CASSVDLRNEQFF
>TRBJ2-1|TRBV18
CASSPPSGSGNEQFF
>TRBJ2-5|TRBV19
CASSRGQGGQETQYF
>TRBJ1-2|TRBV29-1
CSVGPGTGGGYGYTF
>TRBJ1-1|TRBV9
CASSVARGADTEAFF
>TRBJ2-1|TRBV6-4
CASSDEAAPYNEQFF
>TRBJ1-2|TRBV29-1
CSGLTDNYGYTF
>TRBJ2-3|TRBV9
CASSPGAATTDTQYF
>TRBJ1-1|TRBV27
CASSLSGYTEAFF
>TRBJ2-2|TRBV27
CASSSRDGNTGELFF
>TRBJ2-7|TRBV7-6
CASSSALAGEQYF
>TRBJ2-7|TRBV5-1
CASSVYSGGADEQYF